These T cell receptor beta chains were read from a single sample in a study of blood T cell repertoires in COVID-19. Sequenced by immunoSEQ multiplex PCR; TCRdb stores in-frame clones only, minus some. The data contain about 80,000 clones, around 89% of them seen just once; the ten biggest clones take up 3.5% to 5%. What was sequenced was peripheral blood. The receptors shown here come from a woman at least 80 years old with active or convalescent COVID-19. Each CDR3 is given with its conserved first and last residue. A D gene is named only where the DNA matches it firmly. Size values are once, few and many counts, or a class for expanded clones, and some rows have none.

TRBJ2-1,TRBD1,once,TRBV27,CASSFQGAYNEQFF,TGTGCCAGCAGTTTCCAGGGGGCTTACAATGAGCAGTTCTTC
TRBJ2-5,-,few,TRBV7-9,CASSFVAVWETQYF,TGTGCCAGCAGCTTTGTGGCAGTTTGGGAGACCCAGTACTTC
TRBJ2-5,TRBD2,-,TRBV18,CASSQSVGLAGGETQYF,TGTGCCAGCTCCCAAAGCGTGGGACTAGCGGGAGGAGAGACCCAGTACTTC
TRBJ1-2,-,-,TRBV5-1,CASSLGDWNTNYGYTF,TGCGCCAGCAGCTTGGGGGACTGGAACACTAACTATGGCTACACCTTC
TRBJ2-7,-,-,TRBV6-6,CASSPSYIGEQYF,TGTGCCAGCAGCCCCTCGTACATTGGCGAGCAGTACTTC
TRBJ2-7,TRBD2,-,TRBV7-8,CASSLLAGLYEQYF,TGTGCCAGCAGCCTCCTAGCGGGATTATACGAGCAGTACTTC
TRBJ2-2,-,-,TRBV5-1,CASSRSGGNTGELFF,TGCGCCAGCAGTCGGTCAGGTGGGAACACCGGGGAGCTGTTTTTT
TRBJ2-7,-,-,TRBV5-4,CASSLGSSYEQYF,TGTGCCAGCAGCTTGGGGAGCTCCTACGAGCAGTACTTC
TRBJ1-5,-,-,TRBV12-3/TRBV12-4,CASSLGVPQHF,TGTGCCAGCAGTTTAGGCGTTCCCCAGCATTTT
TRBJ1-5,TRBD1,-,TRBV18,CASSLDRAYQPQHF,TGTGCCAGCTCTCTGGACAGGGCGTACCAGCCCCAGCATTTT
TRBJ2-3,-,-,TRBV5-1,CASSQTSVQDTQYF,TGCGCCAGCAGCCAAACTAGTGTTCAAGATACGCAGTATTTT
TRBJ2-2,-,-,TRBV6-6,CASSRLGGETGELFF,TGTGCCAGCAGTCGACTAGGCGGTGAAACCGGGGAGCTGTTTTTT
TRBJ2-1,-,-,TRBV6-1,CASSEGTARPYNEQFF,TGTGCCAGCAGTGAAGGGACAGCCCGTCCCTACAATGAGCAGTTCTTC
TRBJ2-2,-,few,TRBV28,CASSRTDTGELFF,TGTGCCAGCAGTCGGACAGACACCGGGGAGCTGTTTTTT
TRBJ2-5,-,-,TRBV7-2,CASSLALRVETQYF,TGTGCCAGCAGCTTAGCGCTCCGAGTGGAGACCCAGTACTTC
TRBJ1-1,TRBD1,-,TRBV7-9,CASSLADGQGRHQF,TGTGCCAGCAGCTTAGCGGACGGACAGGGACGACACCAGTTT
TRBJ2-7,-,-,TRBV5-1,CASSKNRDTSYEQYF,TGCGCCAGCAGCAAGAACCGGGACACTTCCTACGAGCAGTACTTC
TRBJ2-2,-,-,TRBV19,CASSIGSGSGELFF,TGTGCCAGTAGTATAGGAAGCGGCTCGGGGGAGCTGTTTTTT
TRBJ2-2,TRBD2,few,TRBV19,CASSPLANGRWGGELFF,TGTGCCAGTAGTCCCCTCGCGAACGGGAGGTGGGGCGGGGAGCTGTTTTTT
TRBJ1-4,-,-,TRBV28,CASSLGTGDNEKLFF,TGTGCCAGCAGTTTGGGTACAGGCGATAATGAAAAACTGTTTTTT
TRBJ1-1,-,-,TRBV5-1,CASSSPKGPLGQNTEAFF,TGCGCCAGCAGCTCTCCCAAGGGTCCGTTAGGACAGAACACTGAAGCTTTCTTT
TRBJ1-6,-,-,TRBV27,CASSLSRSIHNSPLHF,TGTGCCAGCAGTTTATCGAGGTCCATCCATAATTCACCCCTCCACTTT
TRBJ2-1,TRBD2,few,TRBV28,CASSLASGTFYNEQFF,TGTGCCAGCAGTTTAGCTAGCGGGACCTTCTACAATGAGCAGTTCTTC
TRBJ2-2,-,-,TRBV7-9,CASTRGTGELFF,TGTGCCAGCACCCGGGGAACCGGGGAGCTGTTTTTT
TRBJ2-1,TRBD2,-,TRBV5-1,CASLGLAGASSNEQFF,TGCGCCAGCCTGGGGCTAGCGGGAGCATCATCCAATGAGCAGTTCTTC
TRBJ2-5,TRBD2,-,TRBV24-1,CATSDRSGRAEYETQYF,TGTGCCACCAGTGACCGAAGCGGGAGGGCCGAGTACGAGACCCAGTACTTC
TRBJ1-1,-,once,TRBV7-3,CASSPSGGQVGTEAFF,TGTGCCAGCAGCCCTTCGGGGGGGCAGGTTGGCACTGAAGCTTTCTTT
TRBJ2-1,TRBD2,once,TRBV28,CASTSGIKFYNEQFF,TGTGCCAGCACTAGCGGGATTAAGTTCTACAATGAGCAGTTCTTC
TRBJ2-5,-,-,TRBV27,CASSPGSSQVETQYF,TGTGCCAGCAGCCCCGGCAGCTCCCAGGTGGAGACCCAGTACTTC
TRBJ2-2,-,-,TRBV5-1,CASSLGSLQGNTGELFF,TGCGCCAGCAGCTTGGGGTCTTTGCAGGGTAACACCGGGGAGCTGTTTTTT
TRBJ1-2,TRBD1,few,TRBV3-1/TRBV3-2,CASSQNPGGSGGYTF,TGTGCCAGCAGCCAAAACCCAGGGGGCTCTGGTGGCTACACCTTC
TRBJ1-1,-,-,TRBV28,CASSLWGNTEAFF,TGTGCCAGCAGTTTGTGGGGCAACACTGAAGCTTTCTTT
TRBJ1-5,-,-,TRBV7-3,CASSPGINQPQHF,TGTGCCAGCAGCCCCGGGATCAACCAGCCCCAGCATTTT
TRBJ1-1,-,-,TRBV28,CASNPLLTESEAFF,TGTGCCAGCAATCCACTCCTCACCGAATCGGAAGCTTTCTTT
TRBJ1-4,-,-,TRBV5-1,CASSLGATNEKLFF,TGCGCCAGCAGCTTGGGAGCAACTAATGAAAAACTGTTTTTT
TRBJ2-2,TRBD2,once,TRBV7-6,CASSPRLAGGINTGELFF,TGTGCCAGCAGCCCACGACTAGCGGGAGGGATTAACACCGGGGAGCTGTTTTTT
TRBJ2-7,-,-,TRBV7-6,CASSLVGVEQYF,TGTGCCAGCAGCTTAGTAGGAGTCGAGCAGTACTTC
TRBJ1-5,-,-,TRBV6-5,CASSPSAGQPQHF,TGTGCCAGCAGCCCCAGCGCCGGACAGCCCCAGCATTTT
TRBJ2-6,-,-,TRBV5-1,CASSLRGGGANVLTF,TGCGCCAGCAGCTTGAGGGGAGGTGGGGCCAACGTCCTGACTTTC
TRBJ2-7,TRBD1,-,TRBV19,CASSPRTGQGLSYEQYF,TGTGCCAGTAGTCCTAGGACAGGGCAAGGCCTTTCCTACGAGCAGTACTTC
TRBJ2-1,TRBD2,-,TRBV5-1,CASSLLAGTYNEQFF,TGCGCCAGCAGCTTACTAGCGGGTACCTACAATGAGCAGTTCTTC
TRBJ1-3,-,-,TRBV18,CASSLWAELSGNTIYF,TGTGCCAGCTCACTGTGGGCAGAACTCTCTGGAAACACCATATATTTT
TRBJ1-1,-,-,TRBV3-1/TRBV3-2,CASSQDWQGAFF,TGTGCCAGCAGCCAAGATTGGCAGGGAGCTTTCTTT
TRBJ1-5,TRBD1,-,TRBV28,CASSDRGHQPQHF,TGTGCCAGCAGTGACAGGGGGCATCAGCCCCAGCATTTT